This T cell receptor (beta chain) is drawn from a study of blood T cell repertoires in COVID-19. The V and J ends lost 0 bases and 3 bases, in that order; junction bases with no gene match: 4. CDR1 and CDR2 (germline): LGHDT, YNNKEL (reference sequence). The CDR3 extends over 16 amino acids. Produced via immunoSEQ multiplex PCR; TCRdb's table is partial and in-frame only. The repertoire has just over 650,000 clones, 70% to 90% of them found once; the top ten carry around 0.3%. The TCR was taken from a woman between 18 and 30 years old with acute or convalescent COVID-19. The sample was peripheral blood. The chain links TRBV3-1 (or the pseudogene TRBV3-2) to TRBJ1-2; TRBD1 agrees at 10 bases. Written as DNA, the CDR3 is TGTGCCAGCAGCCAAGACCCGGGACAGGGGCACTATGGCTACACCTTC. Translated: CASSQDPGQGHYGYTF.